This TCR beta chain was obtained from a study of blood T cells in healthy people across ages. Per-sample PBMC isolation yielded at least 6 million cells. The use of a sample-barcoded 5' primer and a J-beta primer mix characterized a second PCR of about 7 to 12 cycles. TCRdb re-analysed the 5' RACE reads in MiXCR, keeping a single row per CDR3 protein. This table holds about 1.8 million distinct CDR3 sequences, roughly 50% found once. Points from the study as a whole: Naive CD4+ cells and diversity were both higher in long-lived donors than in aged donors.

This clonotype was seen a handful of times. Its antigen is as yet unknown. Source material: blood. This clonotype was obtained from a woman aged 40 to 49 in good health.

CDR3 protein: CASSSTPRGETQYF. CDR3 coding DNA: TGTGCCAGCAGCTCGACCCCCAGGGGGGAGACCCAGTACTTC. The V gene is TRBV7-4, the J gene TRBJ2-5; 7 positions agree with TRBD1. The CDR3 is made up of 14 amino acids. After removal of 4 bases from V and 5 bases from J, the junction contained 7 bases not matched to a gene. Germline V gene data show CDR1 as SGHVT and CDR2 as SQSDAQ.